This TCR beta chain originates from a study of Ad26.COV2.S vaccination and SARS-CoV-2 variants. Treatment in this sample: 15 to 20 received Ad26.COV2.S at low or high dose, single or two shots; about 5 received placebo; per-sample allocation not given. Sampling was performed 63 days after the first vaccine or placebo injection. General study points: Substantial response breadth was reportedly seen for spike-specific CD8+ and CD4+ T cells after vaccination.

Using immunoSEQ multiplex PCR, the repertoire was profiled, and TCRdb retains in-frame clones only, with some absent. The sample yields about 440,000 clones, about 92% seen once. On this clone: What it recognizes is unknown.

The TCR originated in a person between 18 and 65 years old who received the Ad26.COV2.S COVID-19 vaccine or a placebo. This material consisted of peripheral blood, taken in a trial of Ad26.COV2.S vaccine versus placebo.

The CDR3 sequence is CATSDFFGEQYF. CDR3 coding DNA: TGTGCCACCAGTGATTTCTTCGGCGAGCAGTACTTC. The J gene is TRBJ2-7, the V gene TRBV24-1; D ambiguous. This CDR3 has 12 residues. The germline CDR1 and CDR2 sequences are KGHDR and SFDVKD. Trimming cost V 1 base and J 6 bases, with 6 bases left between them.